This record concerns one T cell receptor (beta chain) sequence. As yet, its antigen is unknown. These data are taken from a study of cytomegalovirus exposure and HLA in healthy donors. Study as a whole: It was reported in a later analysis that the 120 or so validation repertoires used the same platform as the 650 to 800 first-cohort repertoires. Points from the study as a whole: Reportedly, diagnosis of cytomegalovirus status by the classifier showed high specificity and sensitivity.

Germline loops: CDR1 SGHAT, CDR2 FQDESV (reference sequence). The length of the CDR3 is 13 residues. The trim removed 5 bases at V and 4 bases at J, leaving 2 bases unmatched. Generated by immunoSEQ multiplex PCR, the TCRdb table keeps only in-frame clones and is missing some. The table includes around 150,000 clones, about four fifths detected once. Sequences were obtained from PBMCs. This TCR was recovered from a man younger than 45 in good health and CMV-seropositive. This chain uses TRBV11-1 with TRBJ1-1, with 9 bases that match TRBD1. The DNA of the CDR3 is TGTGCCAGCAGCCCGGACAGGGGCACTGAAGCTTTCTTT. This gives the protein CASSPDRGTEAFF.